This entry is about one TCR beta chain. Trimming took off 5 bases at V and 6 bases at J, with 8 bases between the two ends. Germline V lookup: CDR1 MDHEN, CDR2 SYDVKM. The CDR3 has 11 amino acids. This sample was taken from a study of blood T cell repertoires in COVID-19. Whole-study context: Acute and convalescent COVID-19 specimens originated in the United States, Italy and Spain. T cells, B-cell-depleted T cells, or PBMCs supplied cDNA or gDNA.

In the original analysis: Reference gene primers were amplified, and this amplification served to estimate nucleated cell counts. The data were produced by immunoSEQ multiplex PCR, yet TCRdb's version contains in-frame clones alone and is incomplete. The DNA gave D and trimming, while V, J and clone size come from that table. The sample holds about 160,000 clones, around 92% seen once. The TCR was taken from a man aged 60-69 years with acute or convalescent COVID-19. Sequencing was carried out using peripheral blood. The V call is TRBV28, the J call TRBJ2-7, with D unclear. CDR3 sequence: CASSPEAEQYF. In DNA form, the CDR3 reads TGTGCCAGCAGTCCCGAGGCCGAGCAGTACTTC. Supplemented by reference TRBV28 and TRBJ2-7, the full variable domain reads DVKVTQSSRYLVKRTGEKVFLECVQDMDHENMFWYRQDPGLGLRLIYFSYDVKMKEKGDIPEGYSVSREKKERFSLILESASTNQTSMYLCASSPEAEQYFGPGTRLTVT.